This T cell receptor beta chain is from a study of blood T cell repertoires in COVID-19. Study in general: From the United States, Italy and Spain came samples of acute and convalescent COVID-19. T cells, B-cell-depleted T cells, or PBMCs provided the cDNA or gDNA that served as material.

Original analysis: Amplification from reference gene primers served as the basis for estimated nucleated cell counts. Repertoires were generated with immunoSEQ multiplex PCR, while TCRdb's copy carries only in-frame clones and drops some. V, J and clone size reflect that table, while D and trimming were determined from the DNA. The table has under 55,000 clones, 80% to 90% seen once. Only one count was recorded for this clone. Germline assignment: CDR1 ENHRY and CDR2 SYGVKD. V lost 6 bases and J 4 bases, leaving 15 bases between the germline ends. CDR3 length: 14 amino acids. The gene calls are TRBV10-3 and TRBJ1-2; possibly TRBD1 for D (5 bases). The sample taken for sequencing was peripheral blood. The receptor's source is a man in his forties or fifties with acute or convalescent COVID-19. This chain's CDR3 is CAIRRDGPGYGYTF. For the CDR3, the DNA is TGTGCCATCAGGCGGGACGGGCCTGGCTATGGCTACACCTTC.